The 10 T cell receptor beta chains below come from one sample, sequenced in a study of blood T cell repertoires in COVID-19. The assay was immunoSEQ multiplex PCR, and TCRdb's table has in-frame clones only and misses some. The sample gives 150,000 to 200,000 clones, around nine tenths of which show up once; about 0.96% is in the top ten. Specimen: peripheral blood. The receptor set was obtained from a woman under 30 who had recovered from COVID-19.

V and J are TRBV5-6 and TRBJ1-2; 8 nucleotides match TRBD1. The CDR3 sequence is 13 residues long. Trimming took 3 bases from V and 5 from J; bases not matched to a gene: 3. The V gene's germline CDR1 is SGHDT and CDR2 YYEEEE. The CDR3 region is CASSYRGEYGYTF. The CDR3 nucleotides read TGTGCCAGCAGCTACAGGGGGGAGTATGGCTACACCTTC.

This clone was observed once. The V call is TRBV20-1, the J call TRBJ2-7; 7 nucleotides align to TRBD1. Germline V gives CDR1 DFQATT, CDR2 SNEGSKA (reference sequence). The CDR3 has 10 amino acids. CDR3 nucleotides: TGCAGTGCCCAGGGGGACGGCAGATGGGTC. It translates to CSAQGDGRWV.

J is TRBJ2-5 and V is TRBV7-6; D is unresolved. Trimming removed 4 bases at V and 2 bases at J, with 14 bases between. CDR1 is SGHVS and CDR2 is FNYEAQ in the germline V gene. The CDR3 has 15 residues. This chain's CDR3 is CASSSPWAAQETQYF. Here the CDR3 DNA reads TGTGCCAGCAGCTCCCCCTGGGCAGCTCAAGAGACCCAGTACTTC.

The chain joins TRBV11-1 to TRBJ1-2; 9 nucleotides align to TRBD1. The ends lost 5 bases at V and 8 bases at J; junction bases unmatched: 9. The CDR3 totals 14 residues. Germline V gives CDR1 SGHAT, CDR2 FQDESV (reference sequence). Here the CDR3 reads CASSLEGQGDGYTF. CDR3 in DNA: TGTGCCAGCAGCCTCGAGGGACAGGGAGACGGCTACACCTTC.

The rearrangement uses TRBV4-3 and TRBJ2-5; perhaps TRBD2 as D (6 bases). V was trimmed by 3 bases and J by 4 bases, leaving 18 bases between them. The CDR3 totals 16 residues. Germline CDR1 LGHNA, CDR2 YSLEER. This CDR3 is CASSHEYGGAAETQYF. CDR3 DNA: TGCGCCAGCAGCCACGAGTATGGAGGGGCGGCAGAGACCCAGTACTTC.

This sequence joins TRBV5-6 and TRBJ2-7; D remains ambiguous. Germline CDR1 SGHDT, CDR2 YYEEEE. The V end was cut by 3 bases, the J end by 5 bases, with 12 bases between. The CDR3 spans 13 residues. The CDR3 region is CASSYTDPNEQYF. Written as DNA, the CDR3 is TGTGCCAGCAGCTATACAGATCCCAACGAGCAGTACTTC.

The genes are TRBV25-1 and TRBJ2-1, with 12 bases matching TRBD2. CDR1 MGHDK and CDR2 SYGVNS come from the germline V gene. Trimming took 4 bases from V and 7 from J; bases not matched to a gene: 5. This CDR3 is built from 15 residues. CDR3 protein: CASSGLAGESNEQFF. The DNA for the CDR3 is TGTGCCAGCAGTGGACTAGCGGGAGAGTCGAATGAGCAGTTCTTC.

Only one count was recorded for this clone. The chain uses TRBV12-3 or TRBV12-4 and TRBJ1-2; D is unclear. The CDR3 covers 13 residues. The V end was cut by 1 base, the J end by 9 bases, with 12 bases between. Here the CDR3 reads CASSLGARYRYTF. CDR3 nucleotides: TGTGCCAGCAGTTTAGGTGCTAGATATCGCTACACCTTC.

V and J are TRBV19 and TRBJ2-3; 8 bases are a match to TRBD1. The V gene's germline CDR1 is LNHDA and CDR2 SQIVND (reference sequence). The CDR3 is made up of 14 amino acids. V shed 4 bases, J shed 2 bases, and the junction held 2 bases outside the gene matches. The CDR3 sequence: CASSTTGATDTQYF. Here the CDR3 DNA reads TGTGCCAGTAGTACGACAGGGGCCACAGATACGCAGTATTTT.

This clone was seen a few times. The rearrangement joins TRBV7-2 to TRBJ2-3; tentatively, D is TRBD1 (6 bases). This CDR3 is built from 15 residues. The V gene lost 4 bases and the J gene lost 1 base, with 12 bases spanning the gap. CDR1 SGHTA and CDR2 FQGNSA come from the germline V gene. The CDR3 region is CASSSRWTGTDTQYF. The CDR3 DNA follows: TGTGCCAGCAGCTCCAGATGGACAGGCACAGATACGCAGTATTTT.